These 15 T cell receptor beta chains were all obtained from the same sample, sequenced in a study of T cells in Graves' hyperthyroidism and ophthalmopathy. Researchers amplified the TCR beta CDR3 regions from RNA transcripts. Primed by the HTBI set, a first-round RT-PCR was run on the TCR CDR3. TCRdb itself ran the multiplex PCR reads through MiXCR, one entry per CDR3 protein. The data show about 500,000 distinct CDR3 sequences, with about 16% seen just once and 25% to 35% held by the top ten. Sequenced sample: blood. The receptors here all came from a woman in her twenties or thirties with Graves' ophthalmopathy.

The chain uses TRBV11-2 and TRBJ2-7; the match to TRBD1 covers 10 bases. The trim removed 2 bases at V and 2 bases at J, leaving 9 bases unmatched. Looked up from germline, CDR1 is SGHAT and CDR2 is FQNNGV. This CDR3 region has 17 residues. CDR3 DNA: TGTGCCAGCAGCTTACCCTTCCGGGACAGGGGCACCTACGAGCAGTACTTC. Residues: CASSLPFRDRGTYEQYF.

The sample holds many counts of this clonotype. The rearrangement joins TRBV9 to TRBJ2-7; D is ambiguous. Germline CDR1 is SGDLS and CDR2 is YYNGEE. The CDR3 has 15 amino acids. Trimming removed 0 bases from V and 2 bases from J, with 12 bases in between. This CDR3 is CASSVGQHFTYEQYF. Written as DNA, the CDR3 is TGTGCCAGCAGCGTAGGGCAGCATTTTACCTACGAGCAGTACTTC.

In this sample, this clonotype turned up many times. V and J are TRBV28 and TRBJ1-4, with D tentatively TRBD1 (6 bases). Deletions cut 3 bases from V and 5 bases from J, with 13 bases between. The germline CDR1 and CDR2 sequences are MDHEN and SYDVKM. The CDR3 contains 15 residues. The CDR3 DNA follows: TGTGCCAGCAGTTTGGGGGGGCTCAGAAATGAAAAACTGTTTTTT. Its protein product is CASSLGGLRNEKLFF.

The table lists this clonotype with many counts. V and J are TRBV18 and TRBJ2-7; 9 bases map to TRBD2. The CDR3 consists of 15 residues. Per the germline V gene, CDR1 is KGHSH and CDR2 is LQKENI. J gave up 0 bases and V 3 bases, and 3 bases lay outside the gene matches. Written as DNA, the CDR3 is TGTGCCAGCTCACCTGTACTAGCGGGCTCCTACGAGCAGTACTTC. Translation: CASSPVLAGSYEQYF.

This clonotype turned up a few times. The gene calls are TRBV4-3 and TRBJ2-2, with 7 bases matching TRBD2. The V gene end was trimmed by 0 bases and the J gene end by 1 base; junction bases not matched to a gene: 5. The CDR3 covers 17 residues. CDR1 is LGHNA, CDR2 YSLEER, per germline. The CDR3 nucleotides read TGCGCCAGCAGCCAAGATGGGGCTAGCGGGAACACCGGGGAGCTGTTTTTT. Its protein is CASSQDGASGNTGELFF.

The chain has TRBV20-1 and TRBJ1-5, with TRBD1 identical over 9 bases. J lost 4 bases, V lost 8 bases, and 12 bases had no gene match. The CDR3 is 15 residues long. Germline V lookup: CDR1 DFQATT, CDR2 SNEGSKA (reference sequence). CDR3 nucleotides: TGCAGTCCGCTTGTAATCGGACAGGGGAATCAGCCCCAGCATTTT. Encoded protein: CSPLVIGQGNQPQHF.

At least ten counts were recorded for this clonotype. V and J are TRBV7-9 and TRBJ1-5, with D possibly being TRBD1 (5 bases). V lost 1 base and J 5 bases, leaving 21 bases between the germline ends. This CDR3 contains 18 residues. CDR1 is SEHNR, CDR2 FQNEAQ, per germline (reference sequence). The CDR3 DNA reads as TGTGCCAGCAGCTTAGAGTCAAGGGGCACCTCTCTCCATCAGCCCCAGCATTTT. Amino acid sequence: CASSLESRGTSLHQPQHF. The whole variable domain, filled in from reference TRBV7-9 and TRBJ1-5, reads DTGVSQNPRHKITKRGQNVTFRCDPISEHNRLYWYRQTLGQGPEFLTYFQNEAQLEKSRLLSDRFSAERPKGSFSTLEIQRTEQGDSAMYLCASSLESRGTSLHQPQHFGDGTRLSIL.

Of note for this clonotype: Given a much more abundant clone one base away, this may be a read error. The chain has TRBV2 and TRBJ1-5; no firm D call. The germline CDR1 and CDR2 sequences are SNHLY and FYNNEI. CDR3 size: 15 residues. The CDR3 DNA is TGTGCCAGCAGTGAAAACTCAAATAGCAATCAGCCCCCGCATTTT. Its protein is CASSENSNSNQPPHF.

On this clonotype: This clone may be a read error of a much larger clone one base away. Here the CDR3 omits its conserved ending phenylalanine or tryptophan, so a read error is the likely source. This chain links TRBV3-1 with TRBJ1-1; D is perhaps TRBD1 (6 bases). V was trimmed by 1 base and J by 1 base, leaving 16 bases between them. This CDR3 region has 17 residues. Looked up from germline, CDR1 is LGHDT and CDR2 is YNNKEL (reference sequence). The CDR3 here is CASSQVGAGDKNTEAFS. CDR3 DNA sequence: TGTGCCAGCAGCCAAGTTGGGGCAGGGGACAAGAACACTGAAGCTTTCTCT.

This clonotype has at least ten counts. The CDR3 spells CAISEPGLADEQFF. CDR3 in DNA: TGTGCCATCAGTGAGCCGGGACTAGCGGATGAGCAGTTCTTC. The rearrangement links TRBV10-3 to TRBJ2-1; 11 nucleotides align to TRBD2. This CDR3 has 14 amino acids. V dropped 2 bases and J dropped 8; count of bases not matched to a gene: 2. Germline loops: CDR1 ENHRY, CDR2 SYGVKD.

This clonotype was counted between two and nine times. The V and J genes are TRBV18 and TRBJ2-7; D call uncertain. The CDR3 is 13 amino acids. V was cut by 2 bases and J by 5 bases, with 10 bases left in between. Germline lookup yields CDR1 KGHSH and CDR2 LQKENI. The CDR3 loop is CASSPDHADEQYF. As DNA, the CDR3 is TGTGCCAGCTCACCAGATCATGCGGACGAGCAGTACTTC. Filled out from reference TRBV18 and TRBJ2-7, the complete variable domain reads NAGVMQNPRHLVRRRGQEARLRCSPMKGHSHVYWYRQLPEEGLKFMVYLQKENIIDESGMPKERFSAEFPKEGPSILRIQQVVRGDSAAYFCASSPDHADEQYFGPGTRLTVT.

This sequence joins TRBV7-9 and TRBJ2-7; D is ambiguous. Germline V lookup: CDR1 SEHNR, CDR2 FQNEAQ (reference sequence). The CDR3 loop spans 18 amino acids. Trimming shortened V by 3 bases and J by 0 bases, and 21 bases separated the two germline ends. The CDR3 sequence: CASSLVGDFPLYSYEQYF. The CDR3 bases are TGTGCCAGCAGCTTGGTCGGTGACTTCCCCTTATACTCCTACGAGCAGTACTTC.

This clonotype was picked up a small number of times. This sequence joins TRBV7-9 and TRBJ2-7; 11 positions agree with TRBD1. Germline assignment: CDR1 SEHNR and CDR2 FQNEAQ (reference sequence). V gave up 5 bases and J gave up 4 bases; unmatched junction bases: 7. This CDR3 has 15 amino acids. This CDR3 reads CASSPWTGGHYEQYF. CDR3 nucleotide sequence: TGTGCCAGCAGCCCATGGACAGGGGGCCATTACGAGCAGTACTTC.

The chain is built from TRBV15 and TRBJ1-1; no definite D call. The CDR3 has 14 amino acids. V lost 2 bases and J 1 base, leaving 8 bases between the germline ends. Germline CDR1 LNHNV, CDR2 YYDKDF (reference sequence). The CDR3 reads CATSRPAANTEAFF. In nucleotides, the CDR3 is TGTGCCACCAGCAGACCCGCGGCGAACACTGAAGCTTTCTTT.

This clonotype was counted at least ten times. The CDR3 sequence is CATGTPSTDTQYF. In DNA form, the CDR3 reads TGTGCCACCGGGACCCCGAGCACAGATACGCAGTATTTT. The chain uses TRBV24-1 and TRBJ2-3; D is perhaps TRBD1 or TRBD2 (5 bases each). The germline gives CDR1 KGHDR, CDR2 SFDVKD. The CDR3 contains 13 residues. V lost 9 bases to trimming and J lost 0 bases, with 9 bases between them.